This TCR beta chain was recorded in a study of cytomegalovirus exposure and HLA in healthy donors. Repertoires were generated with immunoSEQ multiplex PCR, while TCRdb's copy carries only in-frame clones and drops some. The table includes 150,000 to 200,000 clones, approximately 84% detected once. Germline CDR1 SGHDT, CDR2 YYEEEE. This CDR3 region has 16 residues. The V end lost 1 base, the J end lost 7 bases, and 20 bases lay between the germline ends. This chain links TRBV5-6 with TRBJ1-2, with D tentatively TRBD1 (6 bases). Sequencing was done on a sample of PBMCs. This clonotype was sampled from a man under 40 in good health and CMV-seropositive. CDR3 amino acids: CASSLTGQSILGGYTF. The CDR3 DNA is TGTGCCAGCAGCTTGACAGGACAGAGTATTCTTGGTGGCTACACCTTC.